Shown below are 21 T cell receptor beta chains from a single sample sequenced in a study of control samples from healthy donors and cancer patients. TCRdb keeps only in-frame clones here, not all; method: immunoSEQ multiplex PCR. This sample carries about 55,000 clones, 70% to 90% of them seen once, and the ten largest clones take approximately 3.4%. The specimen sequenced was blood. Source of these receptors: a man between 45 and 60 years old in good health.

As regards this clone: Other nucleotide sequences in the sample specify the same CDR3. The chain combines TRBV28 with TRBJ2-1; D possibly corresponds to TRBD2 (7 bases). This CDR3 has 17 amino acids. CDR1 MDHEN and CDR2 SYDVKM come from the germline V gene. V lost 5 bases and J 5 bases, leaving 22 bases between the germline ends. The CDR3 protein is CASSTAGARGSHNEQFF. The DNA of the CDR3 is TGTGCCAGCAGTACGGCGGGGGCGCGGGGAAGCCACAATGAGCAGTTCTTC.

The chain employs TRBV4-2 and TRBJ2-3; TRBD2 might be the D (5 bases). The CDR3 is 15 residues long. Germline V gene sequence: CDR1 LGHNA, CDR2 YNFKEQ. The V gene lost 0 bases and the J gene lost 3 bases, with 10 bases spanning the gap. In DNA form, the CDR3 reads TGTGCCAGCAGCCAAGAGGAGCGGCCAACAGATACGCAGTATTTT. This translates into CASSQEERPTDTQYF.

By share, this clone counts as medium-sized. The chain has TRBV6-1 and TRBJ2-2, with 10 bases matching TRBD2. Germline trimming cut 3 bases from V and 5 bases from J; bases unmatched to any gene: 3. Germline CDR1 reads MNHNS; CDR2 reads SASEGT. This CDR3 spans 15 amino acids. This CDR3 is CASSELAGETGELFF. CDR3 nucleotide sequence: TGTGCCAGCAGTGAGCTAGCGGGAGAAACCGGGGAGCTGTTTTTT.

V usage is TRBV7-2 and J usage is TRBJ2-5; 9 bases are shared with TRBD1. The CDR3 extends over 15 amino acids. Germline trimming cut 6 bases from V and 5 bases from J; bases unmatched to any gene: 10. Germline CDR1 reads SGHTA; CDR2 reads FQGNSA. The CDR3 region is CASRPLGQGFETQYF. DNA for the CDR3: TGTGCCAGCAGGCCATTAGGACAGGGGTTTGAGACCCAGTACTTC.

The DNA of the CDR3 is TGCGCCAGCAGCTGGCTAATGAACACCGGGGAGCTGTTTTTT. This gives the protein CASSWLMNTGELFF. The chain is built from TRBV5-1 and TRBJ2-2; no reliable D call. The CDR3 runs 14 residues. The V gene's germline CDR1 is SGHRS and CDR2 YFSETQ. Trimming removed 3 bases from V and 1 base from J, with 7 bases in between. Supplemented by reference TRBV5-1 and TRBJ2-2, the full variable domain reads KAGVTQTPRYLIKTRGQQVTLSCSPISGHRSVSWYQQTPGQGLQFLFEYFSETQRNKGNFPGRFSGRQFSNSRSEMNVSTLELGDSALYLCASSWLMNTGELFFGEGSRLTVL.

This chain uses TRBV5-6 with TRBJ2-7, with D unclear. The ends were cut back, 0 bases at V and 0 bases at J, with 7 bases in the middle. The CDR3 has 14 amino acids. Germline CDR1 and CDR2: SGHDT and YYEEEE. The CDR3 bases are TGTGCCAGCAGCTTGGATAGAAGCTCCTACGAGCAGTACTTC. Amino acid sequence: CASSLDRSSYEQYF.

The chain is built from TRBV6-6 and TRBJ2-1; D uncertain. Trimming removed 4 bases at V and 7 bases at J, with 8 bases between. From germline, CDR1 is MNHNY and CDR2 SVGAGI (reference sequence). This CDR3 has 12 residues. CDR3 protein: CASSSTLNEQFF. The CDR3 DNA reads TGTGCCAGCAGTTCTACATTGAATGAGCAGTTCTTC.

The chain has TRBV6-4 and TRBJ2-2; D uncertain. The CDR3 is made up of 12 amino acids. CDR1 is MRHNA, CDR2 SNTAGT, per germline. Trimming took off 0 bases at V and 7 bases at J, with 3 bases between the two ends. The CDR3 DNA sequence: TGTGCCAGCAGTGACTCCGGCGGGGAGCTGTTTTTT. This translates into CASSDSGGELFF.

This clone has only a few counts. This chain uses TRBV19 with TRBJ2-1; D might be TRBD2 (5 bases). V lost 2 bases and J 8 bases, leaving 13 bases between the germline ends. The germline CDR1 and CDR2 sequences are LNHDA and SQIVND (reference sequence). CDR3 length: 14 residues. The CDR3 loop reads CASSINPRADEQFF. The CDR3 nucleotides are TGTGCCAGTAGTATAAATCCGCGAGCGGATGAGCAGTTCTTC.

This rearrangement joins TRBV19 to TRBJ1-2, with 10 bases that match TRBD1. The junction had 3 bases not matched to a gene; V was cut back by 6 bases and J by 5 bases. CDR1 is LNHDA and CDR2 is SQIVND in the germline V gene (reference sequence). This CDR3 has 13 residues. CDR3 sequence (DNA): TGTGCCAGTAGGGGACAGGGGTTATATGGCTACACCTTC. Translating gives CASRGQGLYGYTF.

CDR3 loop: CASSAGLGYGYTF. In nucleotides, the CDR3 is TGTGCCAGCAGTGCAGGGCTGGGCTATGGCTACACCTTC. The V call is TRBV27, the J call TRBJ1-2; D is possibly TRBD1 (5 bases). CDR3 length equals 13 residues. V lost 5 bases and J lost 4, with 11 bases in between. CDR1 MNHEY and CDR2 SMNVEV come from the germline V gene (reference sequence).

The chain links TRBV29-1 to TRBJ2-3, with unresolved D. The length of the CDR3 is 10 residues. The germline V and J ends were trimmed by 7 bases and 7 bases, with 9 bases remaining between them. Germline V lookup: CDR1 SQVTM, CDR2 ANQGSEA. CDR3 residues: CSAAENTQYF. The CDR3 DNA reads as TGCAGCGCCGCGGAGAATACGCAGTATTTT.

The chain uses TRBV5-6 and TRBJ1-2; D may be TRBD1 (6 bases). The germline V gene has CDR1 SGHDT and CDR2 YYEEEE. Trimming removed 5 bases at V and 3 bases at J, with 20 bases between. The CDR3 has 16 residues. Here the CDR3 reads CASRGAGIEADYGYTF. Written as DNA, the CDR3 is TGTGCCAGCAGGGGGGCAGGGATTGAGGCGGACTATGGCTACACCTTC.

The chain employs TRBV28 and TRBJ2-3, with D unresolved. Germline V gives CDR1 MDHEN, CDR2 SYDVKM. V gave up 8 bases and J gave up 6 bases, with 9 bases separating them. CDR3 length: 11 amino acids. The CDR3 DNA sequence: TGTGCCAGCGGGTTTCGGGATACGCAGTATTTT. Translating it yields CASGFRDTQYF.

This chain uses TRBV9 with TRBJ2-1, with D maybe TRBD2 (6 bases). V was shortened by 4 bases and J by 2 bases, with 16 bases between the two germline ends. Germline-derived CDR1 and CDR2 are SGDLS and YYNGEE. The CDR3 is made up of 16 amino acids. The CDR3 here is CASSPRLAPAYNEQFF. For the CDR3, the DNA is TGTGCCAGCAGCCCCCGGCTAGCGCCCGCCTACAATGAGCAGTTCTTC.

CDR3 protein: CASRVAWTSDEQFF. The CDR3 DNA follows: TGTGCCAGCAGAGTAGCTTGGACCTCCGATGAGCAGTTCTTC. This chain connects TRBV2 to TRBJ2-1; D not resolved. The CDR3 covers 14 residues. Deletions cut 6 bases from V and 8 bases from J, with 17 bases between. Looked up from germline, CDR1 is SNHLY and CDR2 is FYNNEI.

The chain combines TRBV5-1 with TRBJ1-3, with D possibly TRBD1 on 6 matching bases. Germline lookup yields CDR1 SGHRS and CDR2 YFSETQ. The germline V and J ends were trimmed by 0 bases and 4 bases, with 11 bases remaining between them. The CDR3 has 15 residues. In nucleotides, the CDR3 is TGCGCCAGCAGCTTGGAAGGGGGGTCCGGAAACACCATATATTTT. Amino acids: CASSLEGGSGNTIYF.

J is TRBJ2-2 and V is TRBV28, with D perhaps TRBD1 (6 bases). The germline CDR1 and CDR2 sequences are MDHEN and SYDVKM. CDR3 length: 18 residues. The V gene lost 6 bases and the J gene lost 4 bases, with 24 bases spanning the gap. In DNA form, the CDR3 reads TGTGCCAGCAGGAAGTTCAAGAAGGGACATCTTATCACCGGGGAGCTGTTTTTT. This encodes CASRKFKKGHLITGELFF. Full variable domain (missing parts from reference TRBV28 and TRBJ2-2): DVKVTQSSRYLVKRTGEKVFLECVQDMDHENMFWYRQDPGLGLRLIYFSYDVKMKEKGDIPEGYSVSREKKERFSLILESASTNQTSMYLCASRKFKKGHLITGELFFGEGSRLTVL.

The CDR3 sequence is CASSLGQIREGYEQYF. Written as DNA, the CDR3 is TGCGCCAGCAGCTTGGGGCAGATCAGGGAGGGCTACGAGCAGTACTTC. The chain employs TRBV5-1 and TRBJ2-7, with 7 positions matching TRBD2. CDR3 length: 16 amino acids. The germline CDR1 and CDR2 sequences are SGHRS and YFSETQ. Trimming removed 0 bases from V and 3 bases from J; junction bases left unmatched: 9.

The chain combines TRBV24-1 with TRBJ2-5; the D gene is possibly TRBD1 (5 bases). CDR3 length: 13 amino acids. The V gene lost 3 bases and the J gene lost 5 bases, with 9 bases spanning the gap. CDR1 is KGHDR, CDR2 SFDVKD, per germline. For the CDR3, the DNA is TGTGCCACCAGTGATATAGGGGCGGAGACCCAGTACTTC. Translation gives CATSDIGAETQYF.

CDR3 bases: TGTGCCAGTAGTATGAGGGGTTTTACTGAAGCTTTCTTT. Its protein is CASSMRGFTEAFF. This chain uses TRBV19 with TRBJ1-1, with D perhaps matching TRBD1 (5 bases). The CDR3 covers 13 residues. V lost 3 bases and J 5 bases, leaving 10 bases between the germline ends. Germline loops: CDR1 LNHDA, CDR2 SQIVND (reference sequence).